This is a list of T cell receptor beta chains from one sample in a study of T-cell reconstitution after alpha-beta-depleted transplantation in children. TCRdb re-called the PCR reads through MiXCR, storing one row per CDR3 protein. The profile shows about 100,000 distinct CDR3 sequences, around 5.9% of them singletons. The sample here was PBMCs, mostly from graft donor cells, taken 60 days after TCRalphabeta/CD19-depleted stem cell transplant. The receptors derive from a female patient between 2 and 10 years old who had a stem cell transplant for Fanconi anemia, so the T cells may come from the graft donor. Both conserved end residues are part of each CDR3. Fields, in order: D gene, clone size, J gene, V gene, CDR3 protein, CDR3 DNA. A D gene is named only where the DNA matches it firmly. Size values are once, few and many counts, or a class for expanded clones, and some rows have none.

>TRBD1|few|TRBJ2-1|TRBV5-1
CASSWPGTGLENEQFF
TGCGCCAGCAGCTGGCCCGGGACAGGGTTGGAGAATGAGCAGTTCTTC
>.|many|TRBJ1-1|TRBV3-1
CASSQDIDSLAAFF
TGTGCCAGCAGCCAAGATATTGACAGCCTGGCCGCTTTCTTT
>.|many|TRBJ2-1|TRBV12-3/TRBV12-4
CASGFRQFF
TGTGCCAGCGGGTTCAGGCAGTTCTTC
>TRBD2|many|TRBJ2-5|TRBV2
CASTSGGYLQETQYF
TGTGCCAGCACTAGCGGGGGGTACCTACAAGAGACCCAGTACTTC
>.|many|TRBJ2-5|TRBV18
CASSHQGYQETQYF
TGTGCCAGCTCTCACCAAGGGTACCAAGAGACCCAGTACTTC
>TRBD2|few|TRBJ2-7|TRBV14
CASSLTTSGGYEQYF
TGTGCCAGCAGCCTAACGACTAGCGGAGGGTACGAGCAGTACTTC
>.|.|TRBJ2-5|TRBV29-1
CSVDGFGIQTQYF
TGCAGCGTTGACGGGTTTGGGATACAGACCCAGTACTTC
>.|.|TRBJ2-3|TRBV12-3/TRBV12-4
CASKVTDTQYF
TGTGCCAGCAAGGTCACAGATACGCAGTATTTT
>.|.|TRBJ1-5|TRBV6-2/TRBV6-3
CASRRIESNQPQHF
TGTGCCAGCCGGCGAATAGAAAGCAATCAGCCCCAGCATTTT
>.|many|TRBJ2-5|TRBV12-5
CASGLYPGWQGETQYF
TGTGCTAGTGGTTTGTACCCCGGGTGGCAGGGAGAGACCCAGTACTTC
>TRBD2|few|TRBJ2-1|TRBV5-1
CASSLVASGNEQFF
TGCGCCAGCAGCTTGGTCGCTAGCGGAAATGAGCAGTTCTTC
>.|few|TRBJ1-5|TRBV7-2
CASSFRKGLVVEGPQHF
TGTGCCAGCAGCTTTCGTAAGGGGTTAGTCGTGGAGGGGCCCCAGCATTTT
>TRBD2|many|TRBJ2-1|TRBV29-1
CSGESSGSSYNEQFF
TGCAGCGGTGAGAGTAGCGGGAGCTCCTACAATGAGCAGTTCTTC
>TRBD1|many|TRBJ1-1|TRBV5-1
CASSLGQGDDEAFF
TGCGCCAGCAGCTTGGGACAGGGGGATGATGAAGCTTTCTTT
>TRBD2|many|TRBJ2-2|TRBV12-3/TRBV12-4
CASSLGSGGVSGELFF
TGTGCCAGCAGTTTAGGGAGCGGGGGGGTTTCCGGGGAGCTGTTTTTT
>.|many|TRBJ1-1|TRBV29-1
CSVEERMNTEAFF
TGCAGCGTTGAAGAGAGGATGAACACTGAAGCTTTCTTT
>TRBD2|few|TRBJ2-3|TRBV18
CASSSTSGGRTDTQYF
TGTGCCAGCTCATCGACTAGCGGGGGTCGCACAGATACGCAGTATTTT
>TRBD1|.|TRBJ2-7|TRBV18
CASSPQGASYEQYF
TGTGCCAGCTCACCTCAGGGGGCCTCCTACGAGCAGTACTTC
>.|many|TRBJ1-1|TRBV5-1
CASSPRNGTVNTEAFF
TGCGCCAGCAGCCCCCGTAACGGGACGGTGAACACTGAAGCTTTCTTT
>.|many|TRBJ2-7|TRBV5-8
CASSLGQMISYEQYF
TGTGCCAGCAGTCTCGGACAGATGATCTCCTACGAGCAGTACTTC
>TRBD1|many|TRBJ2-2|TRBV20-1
CSARAAPRGTTGELFF
TGCAGTGCTAGAGCAGCCCCCAGGGGGACGACCGGGGAGCTGTTTTTT
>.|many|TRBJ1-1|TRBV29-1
CSVVMGPALEAFF
TGCAGCGTTGTAATGGGACCAGCACTTGAAGCTTTCTTT
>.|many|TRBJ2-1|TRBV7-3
CASSPKAGTIADEQFF
TGTGCCAGCAGCCCGAAAGCAGGAACCATAGCAGATGAGCAGTTCTTC
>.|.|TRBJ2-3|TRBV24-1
CATSDDLTGTRESTDTQYF
TGTGCCACCAGTGATGACTTAACCGGGACCAGAGAGAGCACAGATACGCAGTATTTT
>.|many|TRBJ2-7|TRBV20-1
CSGADSYEQYF
TGCAGTGGCGCAGACTCCTACGAGCAGTACTTC
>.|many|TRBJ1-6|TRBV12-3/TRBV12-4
CASSSQGFSNSPLHF
TGTGCCAGCAGTTCTCAGGGTTTTAGTAATTCACCCCTCCACTTT
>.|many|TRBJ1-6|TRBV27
CASSLSSATNSPLHF
TGTGCCAGCAGTTTATCTTCTGCGACTAATTCACCCCTCCACTTT
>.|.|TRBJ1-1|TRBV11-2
CASSIGPGGAFF
TGTGCCAGCAGTATCGGGCCGGGGGGAGCTTTCTTT
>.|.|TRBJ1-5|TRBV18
CASSPRLDQPQHF
TGTGCCAGCTCACCACGATTGGATCAGCCCCAGCATTTT
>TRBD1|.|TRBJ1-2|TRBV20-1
CSARTGGGYTF
TGCAGTGCTCGGACAGGGGGAGGCTACACCTTC
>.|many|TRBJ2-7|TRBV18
CASHSTGQTYEQYF
TGTGCCAGCCATAGTACGGGTCAAACCTACGAGCAGTACTTC
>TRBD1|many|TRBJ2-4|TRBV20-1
CSARAVTGNAKNIQYF
TGCAGTGCTAGAGCCGTGACAGGGAACGCCAAAAACATTCAGTACTTC
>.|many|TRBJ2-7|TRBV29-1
CSVEDLRYEQYF
TGCAGCGTTGAAGATTTGCGGTACGAGCAGTACTTC
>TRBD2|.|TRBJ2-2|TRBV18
CASVTYKRKAGGNTGELFF
TGTGCCAGCGTCACCTACAAAAGGAAAGCGGGGGGGAACACCGGGGAGCTGTTTTTT
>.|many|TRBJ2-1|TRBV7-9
CASSLAKPEQFF
TGTGCCAGCAGCTTAGCCAAGCCTGAGCAGTTCTTC
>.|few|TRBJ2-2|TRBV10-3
CATKAQPNTGELFF
TGTGCCACCAAGGCACAGCCGAACACCGGGGAGCTGTTTTTT
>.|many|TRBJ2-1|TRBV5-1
CASSSGLRSSYNEQFF
TGCGCCAGCAGCTCGGGACTCCGGAGCTCCTACAATGAGCAGTTCTTC
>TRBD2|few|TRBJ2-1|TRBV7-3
CASSLVAGDYNEQFF
TGTGCCAGCAGCTTAGTAGCGGGGGACTACAATGAGCAGTTCTTC
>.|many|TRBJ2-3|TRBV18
CASETSTDTQYF
TGTGCCAGTGAGACTAGCACAGATACGCAGTATTTT
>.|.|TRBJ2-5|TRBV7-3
CASSLTRGEPQYF
TGTGCCAGCAGCTTAACGAGGGGGGAGCCCCAGTACTTC
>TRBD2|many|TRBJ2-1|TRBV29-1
CSVEAGTSGRMFLYNEQFF
TGCAGCGTTGAGGCCGGGACTAGCGGGCGCATGTTCCTTTACAATGAGCAGTTCTTC
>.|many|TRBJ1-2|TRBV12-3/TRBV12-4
CASSLGSGTYYGYTF
TGTGCCAGCAGTTTGGGCAGTGGGACCTACTATGGCTACACCTTC
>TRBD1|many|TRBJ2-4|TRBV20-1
CSAALDRGKNIQYF
TGCAGTGCTGCCTTAGACAGGGGCAAAAACATTCAGTACTTC
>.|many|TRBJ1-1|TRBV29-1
CSVGGGNTEAFF
TGCAGCGTTGGGGGGGGGAACACTGAAGCTTTCTTT
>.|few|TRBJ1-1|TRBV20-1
CSAPQQVSGEAFF
TGCAGTGCCCCCCAACAGGTCAGTGGTGAAGCTTTCTTT
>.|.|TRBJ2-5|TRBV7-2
CASSPRRDQETQYF
TGTGCCAGCAGCCCCCGGCGCGACCAAGAGACCCAGTACTTC
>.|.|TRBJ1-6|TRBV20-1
CSARPYDSSYNSPLHF
TGCAGTGCTAGACCCTACGACAGCTCCTATAATTCACCCCTCCACTTT
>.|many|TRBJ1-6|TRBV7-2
CASSLAGTSNSPLHF
TGTGCCAGCAGCTTAGCCGGGACATCAAATTCACCCCTCCACTTT
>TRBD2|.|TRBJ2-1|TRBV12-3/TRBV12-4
CASSWGGSPIGEQFF
TGTGCCAGCAGCTGGGGGGGGTCCCCAATTGGTGAGCAGTTCTTC
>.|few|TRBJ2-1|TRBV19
CASSSLLYYNEQFF
TGTGCCAGTAGTTCGCTCCTATACTACAATGAGCAGTTCTTC
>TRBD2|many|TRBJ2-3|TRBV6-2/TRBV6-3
CASTRLANTDTQYF
TGTGCCAGCACTAGACTAGCGAACACAGATACGCAGTATTTT
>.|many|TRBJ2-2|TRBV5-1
CASSLQASVINTGELFF
TGCGCCAGCAGCTTGCAGGCCTCAGTCATTAACACCGGGGAGCTGTTTTTT
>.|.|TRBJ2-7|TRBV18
CASSEGPQSYEQYF
TGTGCCAGCTCAGAGGGGCCGCAATCCTACGAGCAGTACTTC
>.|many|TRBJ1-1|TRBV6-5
CASSPGQLATEAFF
TGTGCCAGCAGCCCCGGACAGCTAGCTACAGAAGCTTTCTTT
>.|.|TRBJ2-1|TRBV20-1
CSATGAKLTSFPYNEQFF
TGCAGTGCTACAGGGGCGAAACTTACCTCCTTTCCCTACAATGAGCAGTTCTTC
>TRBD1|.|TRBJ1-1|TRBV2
CARRQGGSNTEAFF
TGTGCCAGAAGACAGGGAGGGTCGAACACTGAAGCTTTCTTT
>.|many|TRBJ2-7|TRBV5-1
CASSPGGGTYEQYF
TGCGCCAGCAGCCCGGGTGGGGGGACCTACGAGCAGTACTTC
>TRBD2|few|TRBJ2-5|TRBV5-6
CASCLTSGGYETQYF
TGTGCCAGCTGCCTTACTAGCGGGGGGTACGAGACCCAGTACTTC
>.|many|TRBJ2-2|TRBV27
CASSDFDSDRTGELFF
TGTGCCAGCAGCGACTTTGACAGTGACCGGACCGGGGAGCTGTTTTTT
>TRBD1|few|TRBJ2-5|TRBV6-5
CASSYLDRVMAETQYF
TGTGCCAGCAGTTACCTGGACAGGGTAATGGCAGAGACCCAGTACTTC